The text below deals with one TCR beta chain. Clones were sequenced by immunoSEQ multiplex PCR, and TCRdb holds only the in-frame ones, with some missing. The data hold about 280,000 clones, with 90% observed a single time. In terms of age and location, participants ranged from roughly 18 to 95 years and lived in about 25 US areas. Participant reports of clinical history set cohort assignment. This sample is drawn from a study of blood T cell repertoires in COVID-19. Study details: Collection of acute and convalescent COVID-19 samples took place in the United States, Italy and Spain.

Germline V gene data show CDR1 as SGHTA and CDR2 as FQGNSA. The V end lost 1 base, the J end lost 7 bases, and 8 bases lay between the germline ends. The CDR3 runs to 14 residues. This receptor was obtained from a woman younger than 30 with acute COVID-19. The chain employs TRBV7-2 and TRBJ1-6; D possibly corresponds to TRBD1 (5 bases). Sample: PBMCs or T cells enriched from blood (not recorded which). The CDR3 sequence is CASSLGAGNSPLHF. CDR3 sequence (DNA): TGTGCCAGCAGCTTAGGGGCAGGGAATTCACCCCTCCACTTT.